The 10 T cell receptor beta chains in this list originate from one sample, sequenced in a study of cytomegalovirus exposure and HLA in healthy donors. It was with 60 Vbeta and 13 Jbeta primers that the PCR ran. The table came from immunoSEQ multiplex PCR; TCRdb's copy has only in-frame clones and leaves some out. The repertoire has about 140,000 clones, 65% to 80% of them found once; the top ten carry about 3.1%. Sequencing was done on a sample of PBMCs. The source is a male donor in good health and CMV-seronegative.

The J gene is TRBJ1-5, the V gene TRBV7-8; the match to TRBD1 covers 9 bases. The CDR3 consists of 13 residues. Germline V gene sequence: CDR1 SGHVS, CDR2 FQNEAQ. The V gene end was trimmed by 4 bases and the J gene end by 5 bases; junction bases not matched to a gene: 0. The CDR3 is CASSWTGDQPQHF. The CDR3 region has the DNA TGTGCCAGCAGCTGGACAGGGGATCAGCCCCAGCATTTT.

The V call is TRBV7-3, the J call TRBJ2-5, with D possibly TRBD2 on 6 matching bases. Looked up from germline, CDR1 is SGHTA and CDR2 is FQGTGA. The CDR3 totals 13 residues. V was shortened by 5 bases and J by 2 bases, with 9 bases between the two germline ends. CDR3 nucleotides: TGTGCCAGCAGCCGGGACTTACAAGAGACCCAGTACTTC. Translation gives CASSRDLQETQYF.

The chain combines TRBV9 with TRBJ1-2, with TRBD1 identical over 7 bases. J was trimmed by 3 bases and V by 4 bases; bases with no gene match: 6. The CDR3 runs 14 residues. Germline-derived CDR1 and CDR2 are SGDLS and YYNGEE. CDR3 sequence (DNA): TGTGCCAGCAGCAGGGGGCAGCCGGACTATGGCTACACCTTC. This encodes CASSRGQPDYGYTF.

V is TRBV27 and J is TRBJ2-5; 7 bases are shared with TRBD1. Germline V gene sequence: CDR1 MNHEY, CDR2 SMNVEV (reference sequence). This CDR3 is 15 amino acids long. After removal of 6 bases from V and 8 bases from J, the junction contained 15 bases not matched to a gene. CDR3 loop: CASSSTPGQVSTQYF. For the CDR3, the DNA is TGTGCCAGCAGCTCAACCCCAGGACAGGTTTCAACCCAGTACTTC.

The rearrangement links TRBV11-2 to TRBJ2-7; 9 bases match TRBD1. The CDR3 totals 14 residues. V lost 5 bases, J lost 3 bases, and 5 bases stayed unmatched. Germline-derived CDR1 and CDR2 are SGHAT and FQNNGV. CDR3 sequence reads: CASSRGGQGYEQYF. Written as DNA, the CDR3 is TGTGCCAGCAGCCGTGGGGGACAGGGCTACGAGCAGTACTTC.

The CDR3 DNA follows: TGTGCCAGCAGTTTTCCGGGACTAGCCAAAAACATTCAGTACTTC. The encoded protein is CASSFPGLAKNIQYF. The chain recombines TRBV11-2 with TRBJ2-4; D is possibly TRBD2 (6 bases). Deletions cut 6 bases from V and 0 bases from J, with 12 bases between. This CDR3 spans 15 amino acids. From germline, CDR1 is SGHAT and CDR2 FQNNGV.

This clone was counted between two and nine times. V usage is TRBV6-1 and J usage is TRBJ2-7, with a weak D call TRBD2 (7 bases). Germline V CDR1 and CDR2: MNHNS, SASEGT. This CDR3 has 16 amino acids. The V end was cut by 1 base, the J end by 1 base, with 14 bases between. CDR3 region: CASSEGTAGTSYEQYF. CDR3 sequence (DNA): TGTGCCAGCAGTGAAGGAACAGCGGGGACATCCTACGAGCAGTACTTC.

This rearrangement joins TRBV19 to TRBJ2-4; 7 bases fit TRBD1. J gave up 1 base and V 2 bases, and 8 bases lay outside the gene matches. CDR3 length equals 17 residues. Germline V lookup: CDR1 LNHDA, CDR2 SQIVND (reference sequence). The chain's CDR3 is CASSITGERSAKNIQYF. CDR3 DNA: TGTGCCAGTAGTATAACAGGGGAGAGGTCGGCCAAAAACATTCAGTACTTC.

V gene TRBV7-2 combines with J gene TRBJ2-7; 8 bases line up with TRBD1. V gave up 1 base and J gave up 6 bases; unmatched junction bases: 2. Germline V gene lookup returns CDR1 SGHTA and CDR2 FQGNSA. The CDR3 contains 13 residues. DNA for the CDR3: TGTGCCAGCAGCTTAGACAGGGGGGTCGAGCAGTACTTC. It codes for CASSLDRGVEQYF.

The chain uses TRBV10-3 and TRBJ2-6; D is possibly TRBD1 (6 bases). Between the trimmed V and J ends, which lost 0 bases and 0 bases, there was a span of 12 bases. CDR1 is ENHRY, CDR2 SYGVKD, per germline. The CDR3 loop spans 18 amino acids. The CDR3, as DNA: TGTGCCATCAGTGAGTCGACAGGCGCCGTCTCTGGGGCCAACGTCCTGACTTTC. It yields the protein CAISESTGAVSGANVLTF.